This T cell receptor beta chain was identified during a study of blood T cell repertoires in COVID-19 (dated by TCRdb to 2020 to 2022). Broadly, across the study: Samples from collaborators originated in the United States, Italy and Spain and spanned both the acute and convalescent phases of COVID-19. A de-identified subject ID, COVID-19 status, age in years and sex were almost always included in the sample metadata. The prospective study material was composed of cDNA or gDNA derived from T cells, B-cell-depleted T cells, or PBMCs. Deeply sampled blood TCRbeta repertoires from subjects exposed to, actively infected with, or recovered from COVID-19 were included in the dataset. Where available, HLA class I and class II types were taken from metadata supplied by the sample provider and were not determined by assay-based typing. The repertoires were released in a freely available public database meant as a resource for research on the immune response to SARS-CoV-2. Samples were obtained from the ongoing ImmuneRACE study (first 160 participants) and from 1,254 subjects provided by 6 global collaborators.

Study-wide findings and limitations: The amount of clinical and demographic metadata varied by source and participant and was provided uncurated.

The immunoSEQ Assay, a bias-controlled multiplex PCR, was used to amplify TCRbeta CDR3 regions from genomic DNA. For the original study's pipeline: The number of nucleated cells in each sample was estimated from the amplification of reference gene primers within the assay. To quantify the absolute abundance of each unique TCRbeta CDR3 rearrangement, sequence reads were collapsed and filtered. For each sample, productive Simpson clonality was calculated by taking the square root of Simpson's diversity index across productive rearrangements. TCRdb retrieved this table from immuneACCESS and kept in-frame rearrangements only. Not all clones are present; in checked studies, unresolved V genes account for under half, and no reason is known for the remainder. V and J calls plus clone size are reproduced from that table; the DNA served to infer D and trimming. This sample has roughly 400,000 clones in its table, and about 92% of those were observed once. In total, the top ten clones hold 0.55% to 0.75% of the sample.

Only a few counts were recorded for this clone. Its antigen is not yet known. Within one base of it there is no much larger clone, and no base qualities were kept. Enrolling through a virtual design, the prospective study's participants ranged in age from about 18 to 89 years and lived across some 22 United States geographic areas. Cohort assignment in the prospective study relied on participant-reported clinical history from a screening survey and a study questionnaire. For ImmuneRACE Cohort 3, a participant was defined as recovered based on two consecutive negative NP/OP PCR tests, clearance by a healthcare professional, or resolution of symptoms. In the prospective study, mobile phlebotomists collected whole blood, serum and a nasopharyngeal or oropharyngeal swab from each participant. Over a roughly 2-month period, participants in the prospective study had the option of providing additional blood draws and questionnaires. Blood samples from the prospective study were shipped frozen or at room temperature prior to DNA extraction.

From the cysteine through the phenylalanine, the CDR3 covers 15 amino acids. Only CDR3 DNA is held: 45 bases, read in frame from base 1. Here V drops 4 bases and J drops 1 base, and the junction holds 7 bases not matched to any gene. The germline V gene (reference sequence) supplies CDR1 SGHKS and CDR2 YYEKEE. The chain is assembled from TRBV5-5 and TRBJ1-1, with TRBD1 identical over 7 junction bases. The sample taken for sequencing was PBMCs or T cells enriched from blood (not recorded which). The clonotype originates from a man between 18 and 29 years old who had recovered from COVID-19. The base sequence is TGTGCCAGCAGCGCCCGACAGGGCACGAACACTGAAGCTTTCTTT. Translation gives CASSARQGTNTEAFF.